This is a list of T cell receptor beta chains from one sample in a study of technical replicates of blood from a handful of donors. Sequencing used immunoSEQ multiplex PCR; TCRdb keeps in-frame clones, though not all of them. The table lists about 72,000 clones, roughly 89% of them singletons, with over 0.35% in the top ten. Specimen: T cells isolated from PBMCs. All receptors come from a human donor in good health. CDR3s include the opening cysteine and the closing phenylalanine or tryptophan. Fields, in order: J gene, D gene, clone size, V gene, CDR3 protein, CDR3 DNA. D genes are given only for firm matches. Size values are once, few and many counts, or a class for expanded clones, and some rows have none.

TRBJ2-2	TRBD2	.	TRBV19	CARPREGRTGELFF	TGTGCCAGGCCGCGGGAGGGCCGAACCGGGGAGCTGTTTTTT
TRBJ1-5	.	.	TRBV5-5	CASSSLDIYSNQPQHF	TGTGCCAGCAGCTCACTAGACATTTATAGCAATCAGCCCCAGCATTTT
TRBJ2-1	.	.	TRBV6-5	CASNGGTQRVF	TGTGCCAGCAATGGCGGGACTCAACGGGTCTTC
TRBJ1-1	TRBD1	.	TRBV2	CASSDTGTGDTEAFF	TGTGCCAGCAGTGACACCGGGACAGGGGATACTGAAGCTTTCTTT
TRBJ2-1	.	.	TRBV4-2	CASSQDLSGATYNEQFF	TGTGCCAGCAGCCAAGATCTGTCGGGAGCCACCTACAATGAGCAGTTCTTC
TRBJ1-2	.	.	TRBV28	CASSLSRGGYTF	TGTGCCAGCAGTTTATCCAGAGGGGGCTACACCTTC
TRBJ2-1	.	few	TRBV7-3	CASSSQGAGHREQFF	TGTGCCAGCAGTTCCCAGGGAGCGGGCCACAGGGAGCAGTTCTTC
TRBJ1-4	.	.	TRBV5-8	CASSLTSPNEKLFF	TGTGCCAGCAGCTTGACTTCGCCTAATGAAAAACTGTTTTTT
TRBJ1-1	TRBD1	once	TRBV12-5	CASGPTGMNTEAFF	TGTGCTAGTGGTCCGACAGGGATGAACACTGAAGCTTTCTTT
TRBJ2-7	TRBD2	.	TRBV10-1	CASSENASGKSHDEQYF	TGCGCCAGCAGTGAGAATGCTAGCGGGAAATCTCACGACGAGCAGTACTTC
TRBJ2-7	.	once	TRBV19	CASQNIPYEQYF	TGTGCCAGTCAGAACATTCCCTACGAGCAGTACTTC
TRBJ2-2	TRBD2	.	TRBV27	CASSLWRERTGELFF	TGTGCCAGCAGTTTATGGCGGGAGAGGACCGGGGAGCTGTTTTTT
TRBJ2-7	TRBD2	.	TRBV9	CASSAIAGEGYEQYF	TGTGCCAGCAGCGCGATAGCGGGAGAAGGTTACGAGCAGTACTTC
TRBJ1-1	.	.	TRBV14	CASSQPVNTEAFF	TGTGCCAGCAGCCAACCGGTGAACACTGAAGCTTTCTTT
TRBJ1-4	TRBD1	few	TRBV4-1	CASSQGRDREHEKLFF	TGCGCCAGCAGCCAAGGACGGGACAGGGAGCATGAAAAACTGTTTTTT
TRBJ1-5	TRBD1	.	TRBV19	CASSMDREGNQPQHF	TGTGCCAGTAGTATGGACAGGGAGGGCAATCAGCCCCAGCATTTT
TRBJ2-5	TRBD2	.	TRBV4-3	CASSQEREKRGQETQYF	TGCGCCAGCAGCCAAGAAAGGGAAAAGCGGGGCCAAGAGACCCAGTACTTC
TRBJ2-1	TRBD2	.	TRBV9	CASSVGLAGKNEQFF	TGTGCCAGCAGCGTAGGCCTAGCGGGAAAGAATGAGCAGTTCTTC
TRBJ1-2	TRBD1	.	TRBV28	CASSGTGKVAMYGYTF	TGTGCCAGTTCAGGGACAGGGAAAGTGGCGATGTATGGCTACACCTTC
TRBJ1-2	.	once	TRBV21-1	CASSMLPRGYTF	TGTGCCAGCAGCATGCTCCCCAGGGGCTACACCTTC
TRBJ1-1	.	.	TRBV13	CASSPSVRGTEAFF	TGTGCCAGCAGCCCATCGGTCCGGGGTACTGAAGCTTTCTTT
TRBJ2-7	.	.	TRBV7-9	CASSSRVVQGTYEQYF	TGTGCCAGCAGCTCTCGAGTGGTGCAGGGAACCTACGAGCAGTACTTC
TRBJ1-1	.	.	TRBV7-3	CASSSDRYGPEAFF	TGTGCCAGCAGCTCTGACAGGTATGGCCCTGAAGCTTTCTTT
TRBJ1-4	.	.	TRBV2	CAITQQGTNEKLFF	TGTGCCATAACTCAACAGGGAACTAATGAAAAACTGTTTTTT
TRBJ2-3	TRBD2	.	TRBV5-1	CASSLVSGTSGRGWTDTQYF	TGCGCCAGCAGCTTGGTGTCCGGGACTAGCGGGAGGGGATGGACAGATACGCAGTATTTT
TRBJ2-3	TRBD2	once	TRBV4-3	CASSQDRTRVDTQYF	TGCGCCAGCAGCCAAGATCGGACTAGAGTCGATACGCAGTATTTT
TRBJ2-2	.	.	TRBV7-9	CASHPGISNTGELFF	TGTGCCAGCCACCCTGGCATATCGAACACCGGGGAGCTGTTTTTT
TRBJ2-2	.	.	TRBV7-2	CASRSNTGELFF	TGTGCCAGCAGATCAAACACCGGGGAGCTGTTTTTT
TRBJ2-7	.	.	TRBV29-1	CSAAREVEQYF	TGCAGCGCCGCCCGTGAGGTCGAGCAGTACTTC
TRBJ1-1	TRBD1	.	TRBV7-6	CASSLATGVGTEAFF	TGTGCCAGCAGCTTAGCGACAGGGGTGGGGACTGAAGCTTTCTTT